This TCR beta chain was captured in a study of T cell changes during pregnancy in multiple sclerosis. TCRdb keeps only in-frame clones here, not all; method: immunoSEQ multiplex PCR. The profile shows some 39,000 clones, roughly 84% of them singletons. Unmatched junction bases numbered 4, after V lost 3 bases and J lost 9 bases. The CDR3 totals 13 residues. CDR1 SGHVS and CDR2 FQNEAQ come from the germline V gene. V usage is TRBV7-8 and J usage is TRBJ2-1; 8 nucleotides line up with TRBD2. The material sequenced was CD8+ T cells from peripheral blood mononuclear cells, taken in the first trimester of pregnancy. This clonotype was obtained from a female donor with multiple sclerosis, enrolled in a pregnancy study. The CDR3 sequence is CASSFGGAGEQFF. The CDR3 bases are TGTGCCAGCAGCTTCGGGGGGGCCGGTGAGCAGTTCTTC.